A single sample is the source of the 32 T cell receptor beta chains below, sequenced in a study of T cell changes during pregnancy in multiple sclerosis. Data came from immunoSEQ multiplex PCR; TCRdb stores just in-frame clones and leaves some out. This sample has around 42,000 clones, with 80% to 95% found just once. The material sequenced was CD4+ T cells from peripheral blood mononuclear cells, taken after pregnancy. These TCRs come from a female donor in good health, enrolled as a control in a pregnancy study.

V gene TRBV5-4 combines with J gene TRBJ1-2; perhaps TRBD1 as D (5 bases). V lost 3 bases and J 4 bases, leaving 10 bases between the germline ends. Germline V gene lookup returns CDR1 SGHNT and CDR2 YYREEE (reference sequence). The CDR3 runs 13 residues. CDR3 amino acids: CASSSPGLYGYTF. For the CDR3, the DNA is TGTGCCAGCAGCTCGCCGGGACTCTATGGCTACACCTTC.

This clone was seen a single time. The rearrangement uses TRBV7-9 and TRBJ2-5; the match to TRBD2 covers 9 bases. The V gene end was trimmed by 8 bases and the J gene end by 0 bases; junction bases not matched to a gene: 10. The CDR3 spans 16 residues. CDR1 is SEHNR and CDR2 is FQNEAQ in the germline V gene (reference sequence). CDR3 sequence reads: CASLIAGELYQETQYF. The CDR3 DNA follows: TGTGCCAGCCTAATAGCGGGAGAGCTGTACCAAGAGACCCAGTACTTC.

V usage is TRBV10-1 and J usage is TRBJ1-1, with D tentatively TRBD1 (5 bases). Germline loops: CDR1 WNHNN, CDR2 SYGVQD (reference sequence). Trimming shortened V by 2 bases and J by 0 bases, and 7 bases separated the two germline ends. The CDR3 covers 14 residues. The CDR3, as DNA: TGCGCCAGCAGTGAGGGGGGGGTGAACACTGAAGCTTTCTTT. The encoded protein is CASSEGGVNTEAFF.

This rearrangement joins TRBV5-1 to TRBJ2-2, with 14 bases aligning to TRBD2. V trimming: 8 bases; J trimming: 0 bases; junction bases outside the gene matches: 3. This CDR3 has 16 amino acids. From germline, CDR1 is SGHRS and CDR2 YFSETQ. The CDR3 sequence is CASQGLAGANTGELFF. CDR3 in DNA: TGCGCCAGTCAGGGACTAGCGGGAGCGAACACCGGGGAGCTGTTTTTT.

The rearrangement uses TRBV5-1 and TRBJ1-2; maybe TRBD1 (5 bases). V lost 0 bases to trimming and J lost 4 bases, with 16 bases between them. CDR3 size: 16 residues. The germline gives CDR1 SGHRS, CDR2 YFSETQ. The CDR3 protein is CASSLGSEGQVYGYTF. The CDR3, as DNA: TGCGCCAGCAGCTTGGGGTCGGAGGGGCAGGTCTATGGCTACACCTTC.

The chain is built from TRBV19 and TRBJ1-5, with 8 bases lining up with TRBD1. Germline assignment: CDR1 LNHDA and CDR2 SQIVND (reference sequence). V lost 4 bases to trimming and J lost 2 bases; unmatched junction nucleotides: 16. CDR3 length: 19 amino acids. This chain's CDR3 is CASSSFRTGTSGGNQPQHF. CDR3 DNA sequence: TGTGCCAGTAGTAGTTTCAGGACAGGGACGTCCGGAGGCAATCAGCCCCAGCATTTT.

The table lists this clone with a few counts. The chain joins TRBV4-2 to TRBJ1-1; D is unclear. The CDR3 is 14 amino acids. The V gene's germline CDR1 is LGHNA and CDR2 YNFKEQ. The V end was cut by 0 bases, the J end by 1 base, with 6 bases between. CDR3 DNA sequence: TGTGCCAGCAGCCAAGAAGCGACGAACACTGAAGCTTTCTTT. Its translation is CASSQEATNTEAFF.

The chain uses TRBV5-4 and TRBJ2-7; a possible D gene is TRBD2 (5 bases). Trimming pared 8 bases from V and 3 bases from J, leaving 18 bases between. This CDR3 has 14 amino acids. Looked up from germline, CDR1 is SGHNT and CDR2 is YYREEE (reference sequence). In DNA, the CDR3 is TGTGCCAGTCCCTCGAGCGGAATACTCTACGAGCAGTACTTC. This codes for CASPSSGILYEQYF.

The chain joins TRBV9 to TRBJ1-1; no reliable D call. The V gene lost 0 bases and the J gene lost 0 bases, with 9 bases spanning the gap. The CDR3 is 15 residues long. Germline V CDR1 and CDR2: SGDLS, YYNGEE. In DNA form, the CDR3 reads TGTGCCAGCAGCGTAGACGAGAGAATGAACACTGAAGCTTTCTTT. Translated, it gives CASSVDERMNTEAFF.

The rearrangement uses TRBV27 and TRBJ2-5; TRBD2 agrees at 9 bases. From germline, CDR1 is MNHEY and CDR2 SMNVEV (reference sequence). Trimming at V came to 6 bases and at J to 5 bases, leaving 4 bases not matched to a gene. This CDR3 contains 13 residues. DNA for the CDR3: TGTGCCAGCAGATTAGCGGGGGAGGAGACCCAGTACTTC. This encodes CASRLAGEETQYF.

This chain uses TRBV28 with TRBJ1-1; D may be TRBD1 (6 bases). Germline-derived CDR1 and CDR2 are MDHEN and SYDVKM. V was trimmed by 7 bases and J by 2 bases, leaving 14 bases between them. The CDR3 has 14 residues. CDR3 coding DNA: TGTGCCAGCACTCCCGGGACACTTAACACTGAAGCTTTCTTT. Translated: CASTPGTLNTEAFF.

The chain carries TRBV19 and TRBJ2-1; the D is unclear. Trimming left V 8 bases short and J 7 bases short, with 6 bases between. CDR3 length: 10 amino acids. CDR1 and CDR2 (germline): LNHDA, SQIVND (reference sequence). Written as DNA, the CDR3 is TGTGCCAGTGGAGATAATGAGCAGTTCTTC. This translates into CASGDNEQFF.

The rearrangement uses TRBV28 and TRBJ1-3; possibly TRBD1 for D (6 bases). V shed 8 bases and J shed 0 bases, with 14 bases lying between them. Germline lookup yields CDR1 MDHEN and CDR2 SYDVKM. The CDR3 covers 15 residues. The CDR3 sequence is CASSSGGGSGNTIYF. CDR3 coding DNA: TGTGCCAGCTCATCGGGGGGCGGCTCTGGAAACACCATATATTTT.

The chain recombines TRBV5-1 with TRBJ2-1; 8 nucleotides line up with TRBD2. The junction had 13 bases not matched to a gene; V was cut back by 4 bases and J by 4 bases. The CDR3 runs 17 residues. Germline loops: CDR1 SGHRS, CDR2 YFSETQ. The CDR3 DNA reads as TGCGCCAGCAGCCTTACTAGCGGAGCCAATCTGTACAATGAGCAGTTCTTC. It is translated as CASSLTSGANLYNEQFF.

The chain combines TRBV5-6 with TRBJ1-2; possible D gene TRBD1, 5 bases. Germline V gene sequence: CDR1 SGHDT, CDR2 YYEEEE. Trimming left V 0 bases short and J 4 bases short, with 10 bases between. CDR3 length: 14 residues. CDR3 nucleotide sequence: TGTGCCAGCAGCTTGGAGGGACTGATCTATGGCTACACCTTC. Translating it yields CASSLEGLIYGYTF. The full variable domain, completed using reference TRBV5-6 and TRBJ1-2, is DAGVTQSPTHLIKTRGQQVTLRCSPKSGHDTVSWYQQALGQGPQFIFQYYEEEERQRGNFPDRFSGHQFPNYSSELNVNALLLGDSALYLCASSLEGLIYGYTFGSGTRLTVV.

V and J are TRBV7-9 and TRBJ1-3; 8 bases fit TRBD1. J was trimmed by 4 bases and V by 5 bases; bases with no gene match: 7. This CDR3 region has 15 residues. Germline CDR1 and CDR2: SEHNR and FQNEAQ (reference sequence). CDR3 DNA: TGTGCCAGCAGCCCTGGGACAGGCACCGGAAACACCATATATTTT. This translates into CASSPGTGTGNTIYF.

The V call is TRBV28, the J call TRBJ1-5, with D tentatively TRBD1 (6 bases). Trimming took 5 bases from V and 2 from J, leaving 16 bases between them. The CDR3 is 16 amino acids. In germline, CDR1 is MDHEN, CDR2 SYDVKM. The DNA for the CDR3 is TGTGCCAGCAGTCGAGGGCGGGGGGCAGGCAATCAGCCCCAGCATTTT. As protein: CASSRGRGAGNQPQHF.

This clone has just a few counts. The gene calls are TRBV7-8 and TRBJ1-1; no definite D call. Germline V gives CDR1 SGHVS, CDR2 FQNEAQ. The germline V and J ends were trimmed by 0 bases and 4 bases, with 9 bases remaining between them. The CDR3 sequence is 14 residues long. This chain's CDR3 is CASSLAPRSTEAFF. DNA for the CDR3: TGTGCCAGCAGCTTAGCCCCCCGGAGCACTGAAGCTTTCTTT.

The chain employs TRBV2 and TRBJ2-5; 7 nucleotides align to TRBD1. Germline assignment: CDR1 SNHLY and CDR2 FYNNEI. The CDR3 runs to 14 residues. Trimming cost V 7 bases and J 4 bases; bases outside gene matches: 9. In DNA, the CDR3 is TGTGCCAGCAAGCCGCAGGGGGTTTCAGAGACCCAGTACTTC. It specifies CASKPQGVSETQYF.

This sequence joins TRBV30 and TRBJ2-3, with TRBD2 matching 13 bases. CDR1 is GTSNPN, CDR2 SVGIG, per germline (reference sequence). CDR3 length: 15 residues. The V segment lost 2 bases and the J segment 8 bases; nucleotides outside the gene matches: 7. CDR3 region: CAWSRTSGSTGTQYF. The CDR3 DNA reads TGTGCCTGGAGTAGGACTAGCGGGAGTACGGGTACGCAGTATTTT.

This rearrangement joins TRBV28 to TRBJ2-1; D is possibly TRBD2 (6 bases). The CDR3 extends over 12 amino acids. The V end was cut by 7 bases, the J end by 9 bases, with 13 bases between. Per the germline V gene, CDR1 is MDHEN and CDR2 is SYDVKM. The CDR3 region is CASTNGGGEQFF. CDR3 sequence (DNA): TGTGCCAGCACAAATGGGGGAGGTGAGCAGTTCTTC.

The rearrangement links TRBV11-2 to TRBJ1-3; 8 bases are a match to TRBD1. Per the germline V gene, CDR1 is SGHAT and CDR2 is FQNNGV. J was trimmed by 8 bases and V by 4 bases; bases with no gene match: 13. The CDR3 is 16 amino acids. For the CDR3, the DNA is TGTGCCAGCAGCTCCTACCTACAGGGGGGGAAGGACACCATATATTTT. Its protein product is CASSSYLQGGKDTIYF.

The V call is TRBV2, the J call TRBJ1-4; D call uncertain. CDR1 is SNHLY and CDR2 is FYNNEI in the germline V gene. This CDR3 is built from 15 residues. V lost 6 bases to trimming and J lost 3 bases, with 14 bases between them. The CDR3 sequence is CASRGRALANEKLFF. The CDR3 DNA sequence: TGTGCCAGCAGGGGGAGGGCACTGGCTAATGAAAAACTGTTTTTT.

This clone has only one observation. V gene TRBV7-9 combines with J gene TRBJ1-1, with D perhaps TRBD1 (5 bases). Trimming took off 7 bases at V and 4 bases at J, with 25 bases between the two ends. Germline CDR1 and CDR2: SEHNR and FQNEAQ (reference sequence). There are 17 residues in the CDR3. The CDR3 nucleotides are TGTGCCAGCATCAAAAAATCTCGCCAGGGAACGGGCACTGAAGCTTTCTTT. This gives the protein CASIKKSRQGTGTEAFF.

V usage is TRBV6-1 and J usage is TRBJ2-5, with 7 nucleotides matching TRBD2. The CDR3 contains 13 residues. V lost 6 bases, J lost 4 bases, and 5 bases stayed unmatched. Germline V gives CDR1 MNHNS, CDR2 SASEGT. As DNA, the CDR3 is TGTGCCAGCAGAGAATGGGGGGGAGAGACCCAGTACTTC. Translation gives CASREWGGETQYF.

The chain has TRBV5-1 and TRBJ2-3, with TRBD2 matching 10 bases. The CDR3 has 15 amino acids. The germline V gene encodes CDR1 SGHRS and CDR2 YFSETQ. Germline trimming cut 5 bases from V and 5 bases from J; bases unmatched to any gene: 8. Here the CDR3 reads CASRAGTSVGDTQYF. The CDR3 coding sequence is TGCGCCAGCAGGGCCGGGACTAGCGTCGGAGATACGCAGTATTTT.

The CDR3 protein is CASSIVGASGSPLHF. The CDR3 nucleotides are TGTGCCAGTAGTATAGTGGGGGCATCAGGTTCACCCCTCCACTTT. This chain links TRBV19 with TRBJ1-6; D may be TRBD1 (6 bases). There are 15 residues in the CDR3. Germline V gives CDR1 LNHDA, CDR2 SQIVND (reference sequence). Trimming removed 1 base from V and 9 bases from J, with 13 bases in between.

The V and J genes are TRBV27 and TRBJ2-7, with 8 bases matching TRBD1. There are 13 residues in the CDR3. V dropped 5 bases and J dropped 3; count of bases not matched to a gene: 3. Germline assignment: CDR1 MNHEY and CDR2 SMNVEV (reference sequence). This CDR3 is CASSPGQGYEQYF. In DNA form, the CDR3 reads TGTGCCAGCAGTCCCGGACAGGGCTACGAGCAGTACTTC.

This clone was seen only once. The V call is TRBV19, the J call TRBJ2-3; D gene ambiguous. The V end lost 3 bases, the J end lost 4 bases, and 20 bases lay between the germline ends. The CDR3 sequence is 17 residues long. CDR1 and CDR2 (germline): LNHDA, SQIVND (reference sequence). The CDR3 DNA sequence: TGTGCCAGTAGTATGTCCGGCGTAAGGTCAGGCGCAGATACGCAGTATTTT. This translates into CASSMSGVRSGADTQYF.

This clone was picked up a small number of times. The chain is built from TRBV19 and TRBJ1-2; TRBD1 aligns across 7 bases. The CDR3 totals 11 residues. Germline CDR1 LNHDA, CDR2 SQIVND (reference sequence). Trimming cost V 6 bases and J 7 bases; bases outside gene matches: 2. The CDR3 loop reads CASSDRAGYTF. The CDR3, as DNA: TGTGCCAGTAGCGACAGGGCTGGCTACACCTTC.

The chain has TRBV9 and TRBJ2-3; TRBD2 aligns across 11 bases. CDR3 length: 16 residues. CDR1 SGDLS and CDR2 YYNGEE come from the germline V gene. Germline trimming cut 3 bases from V and 7 bases from J; bases unmatched to any gene: 10. CDR3 nucleotide sequence: TGTGCCAGCAGCGGCTTAGCGGGGGGGCTCCCACATACGCAGTATTTT. Its protein is CASSGLAGGLPHTQYF.

V is TRBV29-1 and J is TRBJ2-7; D perhaps matches TRBD2 (5 bases). Looked up from germline, CDR1 is SQVTM and CDR2 is ANQGSEA. Trimming stripped 4 bases from V and 3 bases from J, with 10 bases between. This CDR3 is 12 amino acids long. The CDR3 nucleotides read TGCAGCGTTGGGCCTGGAGGCTACGAGCAGTACTTC. Protein product: CSVGPGGYEQYF.